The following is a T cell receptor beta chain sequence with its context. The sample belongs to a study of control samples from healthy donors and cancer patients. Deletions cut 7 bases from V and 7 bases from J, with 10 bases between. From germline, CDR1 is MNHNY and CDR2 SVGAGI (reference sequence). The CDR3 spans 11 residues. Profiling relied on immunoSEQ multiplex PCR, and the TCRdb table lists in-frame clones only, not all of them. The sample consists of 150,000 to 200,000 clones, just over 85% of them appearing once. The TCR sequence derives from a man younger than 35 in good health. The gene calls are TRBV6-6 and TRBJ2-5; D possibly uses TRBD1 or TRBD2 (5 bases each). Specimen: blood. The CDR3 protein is CASKGPATQYF. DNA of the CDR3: TGTGCCAGCAAGGGACCCGCGACCCAGTACTTC.